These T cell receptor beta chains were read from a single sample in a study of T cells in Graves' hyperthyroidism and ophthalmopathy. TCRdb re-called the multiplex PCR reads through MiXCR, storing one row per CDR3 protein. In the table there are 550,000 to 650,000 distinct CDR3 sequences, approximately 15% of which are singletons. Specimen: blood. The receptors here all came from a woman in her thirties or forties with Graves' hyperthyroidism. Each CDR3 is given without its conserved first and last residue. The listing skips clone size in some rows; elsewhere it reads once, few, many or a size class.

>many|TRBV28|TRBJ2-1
ASSLGQGAGGNEQF
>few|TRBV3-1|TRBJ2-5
ASSLGTSGTRWTQY
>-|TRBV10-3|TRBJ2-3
AIKGTSRTDTQY
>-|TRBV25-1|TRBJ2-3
ASSETGLAVSTDTQY
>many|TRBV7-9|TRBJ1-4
ASSQGAEKLF
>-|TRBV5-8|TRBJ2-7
ASSQYRGRDHEQY
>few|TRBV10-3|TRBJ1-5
AISEVGGNQPQH
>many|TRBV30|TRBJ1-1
AWSWGAPEAF
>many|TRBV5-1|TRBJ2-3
ASSFDSPQAGDTQY
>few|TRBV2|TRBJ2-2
ASRERSNTGELF
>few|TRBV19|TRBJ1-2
ASSPMDRNYNYGYT
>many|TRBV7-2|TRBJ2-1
ASSLAFSPTYNEQF
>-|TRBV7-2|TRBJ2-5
ASSLSN
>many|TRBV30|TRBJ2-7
AWSVRTSGYEQY
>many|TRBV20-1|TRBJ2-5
SARDSGGRAGETQY
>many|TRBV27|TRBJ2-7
ASSFDRLAGAYEQY
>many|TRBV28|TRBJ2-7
ASGIRDSSYEQY
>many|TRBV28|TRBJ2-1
ASRDRQYNEQF
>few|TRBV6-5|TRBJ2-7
ASSSDVEQY
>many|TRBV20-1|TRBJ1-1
SATDRDTEAF
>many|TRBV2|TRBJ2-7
ASAVDGSTSYEQY
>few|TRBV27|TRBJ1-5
ASSLWGIGNQPQH
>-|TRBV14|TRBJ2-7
ASSQPGAGYYEQY
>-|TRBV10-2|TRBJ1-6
ASSEEYSPLH
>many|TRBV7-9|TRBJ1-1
ASGQRNTEAF
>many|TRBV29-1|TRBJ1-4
SVVISGTRNEKLF
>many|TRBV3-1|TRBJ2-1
ASSQVSTAGRQF
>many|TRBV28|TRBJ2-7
ASTDRGQSYEQY
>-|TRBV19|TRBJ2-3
ASTLSGITDTQY
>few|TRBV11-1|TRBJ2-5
ASSLILDGSLD
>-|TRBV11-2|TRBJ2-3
ASSLRSGATDTQY
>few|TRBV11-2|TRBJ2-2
ASSLGRLAGELF
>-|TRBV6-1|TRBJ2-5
ASWQGAGETQY
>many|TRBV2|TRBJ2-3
ASSDNTDTQY
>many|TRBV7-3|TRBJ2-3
ASSLTGTMPSTDTQY
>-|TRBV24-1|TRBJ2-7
ATSDSNEQY
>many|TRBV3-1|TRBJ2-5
ASSQQQGYQETQY
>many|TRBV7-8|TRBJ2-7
ASSLIAGASSEQY
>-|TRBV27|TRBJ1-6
ASSPLRTGVSYNSPLH
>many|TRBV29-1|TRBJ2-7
SVCRQGAHEQY
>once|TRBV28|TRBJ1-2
ASSSGQTSYGYT
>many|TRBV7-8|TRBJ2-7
ASSLGAGVDEQY
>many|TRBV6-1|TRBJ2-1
ASRGAGGEDNEQF